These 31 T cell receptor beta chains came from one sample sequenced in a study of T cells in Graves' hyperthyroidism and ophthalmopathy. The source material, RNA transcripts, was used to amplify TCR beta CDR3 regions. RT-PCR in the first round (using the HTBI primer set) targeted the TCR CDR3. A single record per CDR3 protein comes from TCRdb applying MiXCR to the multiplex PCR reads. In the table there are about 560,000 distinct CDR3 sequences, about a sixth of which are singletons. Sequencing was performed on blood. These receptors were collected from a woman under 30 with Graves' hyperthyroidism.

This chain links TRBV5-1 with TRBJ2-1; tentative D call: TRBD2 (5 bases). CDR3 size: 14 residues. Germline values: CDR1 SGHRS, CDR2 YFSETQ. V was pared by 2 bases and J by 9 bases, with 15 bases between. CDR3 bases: TGCGCCAGCAGCTTACCACTAGGAGTGGGTGAGCAGTTCTTC. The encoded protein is CASSLPLGVGEQFF.

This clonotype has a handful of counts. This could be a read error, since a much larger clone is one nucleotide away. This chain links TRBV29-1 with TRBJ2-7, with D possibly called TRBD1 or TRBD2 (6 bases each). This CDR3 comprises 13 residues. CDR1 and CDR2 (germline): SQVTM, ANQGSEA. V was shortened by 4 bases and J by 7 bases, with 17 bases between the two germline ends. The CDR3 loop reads CSVGGAGATEQYF. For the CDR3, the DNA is TGCAGCGTTGGCGGGGCAGGGGCTACGGAGCAGTACTTC.

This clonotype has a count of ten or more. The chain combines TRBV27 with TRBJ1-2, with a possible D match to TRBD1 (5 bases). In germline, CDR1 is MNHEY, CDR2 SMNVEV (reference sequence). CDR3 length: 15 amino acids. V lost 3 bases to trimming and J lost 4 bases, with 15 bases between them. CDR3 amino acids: CASSFSGSPLYGYTF. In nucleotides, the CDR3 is TGTGCCAGCAGTTTTTCAGGGTCTCCTCTCTATGGCTACACCTTC.

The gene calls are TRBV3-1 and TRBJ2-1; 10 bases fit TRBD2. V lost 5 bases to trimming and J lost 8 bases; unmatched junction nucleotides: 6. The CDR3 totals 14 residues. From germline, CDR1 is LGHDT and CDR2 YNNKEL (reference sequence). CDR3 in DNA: TGTGCCAGCAGCGCGGCTAGCGGGAGCCATGAGCAGTTCTTC. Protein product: CASSAASGSHEQFF.

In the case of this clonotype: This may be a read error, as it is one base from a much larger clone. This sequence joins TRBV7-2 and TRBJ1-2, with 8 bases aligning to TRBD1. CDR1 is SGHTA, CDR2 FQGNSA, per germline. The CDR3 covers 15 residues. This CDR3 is CASSSGQGANYGYIF. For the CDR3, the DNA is TGTGCCAGCAGCTCAGGACAGGGAGCTAACTATGGCTACATCTTC.

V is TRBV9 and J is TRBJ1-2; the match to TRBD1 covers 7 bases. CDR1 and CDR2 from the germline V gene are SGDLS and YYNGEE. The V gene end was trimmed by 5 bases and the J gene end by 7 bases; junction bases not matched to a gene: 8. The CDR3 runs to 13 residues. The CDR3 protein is CASRGTVPGGYTF. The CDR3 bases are TGTGCCAGCAGGGGGACAGTTCCGGGTGGCTACACCTTC.

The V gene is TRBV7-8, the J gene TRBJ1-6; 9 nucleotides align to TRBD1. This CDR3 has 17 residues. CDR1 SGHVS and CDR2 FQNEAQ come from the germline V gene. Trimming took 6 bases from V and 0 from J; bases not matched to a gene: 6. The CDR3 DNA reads TGTGCCAGCAGGGGCCGGGACAGGGCCTCCTATAATTCACCCCTCCACTTT. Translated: CASRGRDRASYNSPLHF.

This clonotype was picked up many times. The CDR3 DNA sequence: TGTGCCAGCAGTGTCCCACAGGGGGGCTATGGCTACACCTTC. Translated: CASSVPQGGYGYTF. The genes are TRBV2 and TRBJ1-2; 8 bases are shared with TRBD1. This CDR3 spans 14 amino acids. Trimming removed 4 bases from V and 4 bases from J; junction bases left unmatched: 5. Germline CDR1 is SNHLY and CDR2 is FYNNEI.

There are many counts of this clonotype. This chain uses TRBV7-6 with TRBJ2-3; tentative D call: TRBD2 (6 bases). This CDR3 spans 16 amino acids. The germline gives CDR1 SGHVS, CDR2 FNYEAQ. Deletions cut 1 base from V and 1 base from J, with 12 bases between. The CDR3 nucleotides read TGTGCCAGCAGCTTAGGTAGCGGAGGGGGCACAGATACGCAGTATTTT. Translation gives CASSLGSGGGTDTQYF.

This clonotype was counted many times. CDR3 in amino acids: CASSKGQQETQYF. The CDR3 DNA reads as TGTGCCAGCAGCAAGGGACAGCAAGAGACCCAGTACTTC. This chain joins TRBV28 and TRBJ2-5, with 7 bases lining up with TRBD1. Looked up from germline, CDR1 is MDHEN and CDR2 is SYDVKM. V was clipped by 6 bases and J by 2 bases; unmatched bases: 3. This CDR3 has 13 residues.

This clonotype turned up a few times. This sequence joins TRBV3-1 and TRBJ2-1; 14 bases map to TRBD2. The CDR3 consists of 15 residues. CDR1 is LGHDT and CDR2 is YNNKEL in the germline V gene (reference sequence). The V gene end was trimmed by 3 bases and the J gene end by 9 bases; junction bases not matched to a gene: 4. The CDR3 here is CASSHKGTSGSEQFF. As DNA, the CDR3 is TGTGCCAGCAGCCACAAAGGGACTAGCGGGAGTGAGCAGTTCTTC.

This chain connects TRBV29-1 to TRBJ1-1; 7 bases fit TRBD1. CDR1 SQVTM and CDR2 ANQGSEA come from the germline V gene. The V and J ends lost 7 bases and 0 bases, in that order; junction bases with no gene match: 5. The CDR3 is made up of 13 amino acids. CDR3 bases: TGCAGCGGTAGACAGGGCATGAACACTGAAGCTTTCTTT. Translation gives CSGRQGMNTEAFF.

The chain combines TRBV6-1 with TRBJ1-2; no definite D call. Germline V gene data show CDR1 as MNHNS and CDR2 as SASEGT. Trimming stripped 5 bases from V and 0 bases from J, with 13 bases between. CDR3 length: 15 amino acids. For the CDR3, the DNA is TGTGCCAGCAGTTCGAAGAGCCCTCCTAACTATGGCTACACCTTC. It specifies CASSSKSPPNYGYTF.

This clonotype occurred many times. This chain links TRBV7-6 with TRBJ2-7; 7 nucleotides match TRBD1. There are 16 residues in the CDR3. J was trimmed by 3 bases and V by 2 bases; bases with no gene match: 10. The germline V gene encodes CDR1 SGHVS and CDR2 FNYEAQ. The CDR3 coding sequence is TGTGCCAGCAGCTTAAAAAATGGACAGGCATTCTACGAGCAGTACTTC. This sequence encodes CASSLKNGQAFYEQYF. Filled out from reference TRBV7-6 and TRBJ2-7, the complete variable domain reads GAGVSQSPRYKVTKRGQDVALRCDPISGHVSLYWYRQALGQGPEFLTYFNYEAQQDKSGLPNDRFSAERPEGSISTLTIQRTEQRDSAMYRCASSLKNGQAFYEQYFGPGTRLTVT.

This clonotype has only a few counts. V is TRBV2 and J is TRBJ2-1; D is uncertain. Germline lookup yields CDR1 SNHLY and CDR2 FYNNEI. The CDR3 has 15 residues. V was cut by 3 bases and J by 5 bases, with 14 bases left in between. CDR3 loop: CASSDVSESNNEQFF. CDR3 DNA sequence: TGTGCCAGCAGTGACGTCTCGGAGTCCAACAATGAGCAGTTCTTC.

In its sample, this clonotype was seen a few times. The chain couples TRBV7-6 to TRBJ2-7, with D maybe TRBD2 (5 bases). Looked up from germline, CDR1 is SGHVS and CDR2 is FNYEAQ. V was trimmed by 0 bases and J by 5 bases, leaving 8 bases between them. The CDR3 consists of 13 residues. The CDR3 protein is CASSLAGMNEQYF. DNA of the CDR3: TGTGCCAGCAGCTTAGCCGGGATGAACGAGCAGTACTTC.

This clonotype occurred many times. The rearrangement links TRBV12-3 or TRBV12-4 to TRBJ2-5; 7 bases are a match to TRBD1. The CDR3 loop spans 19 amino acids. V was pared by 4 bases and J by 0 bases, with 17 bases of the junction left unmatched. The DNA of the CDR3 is TGTGCCAGCAGTTACCTTGGGACAGTTAAATCTTGGTACCAAGAGACCCAGTACTTC. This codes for CASSYLGTVKSWYQETQYF.

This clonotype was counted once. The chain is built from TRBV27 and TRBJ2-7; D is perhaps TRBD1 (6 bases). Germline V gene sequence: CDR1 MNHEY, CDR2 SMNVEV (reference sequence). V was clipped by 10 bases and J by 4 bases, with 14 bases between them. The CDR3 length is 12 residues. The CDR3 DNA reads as TGTGCCATCGGCCAGGGGTGGTACGAGCAGTACTTC. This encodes CAIGQGWYEQYF.

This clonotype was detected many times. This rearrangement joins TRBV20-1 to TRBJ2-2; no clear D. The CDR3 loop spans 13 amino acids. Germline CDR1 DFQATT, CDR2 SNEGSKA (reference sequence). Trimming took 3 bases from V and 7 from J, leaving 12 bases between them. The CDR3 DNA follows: TGCAGTGCTAGCCTGTCGGTACACGGGGAGCTGTTTTTT. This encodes CSASLSVHGELFF.

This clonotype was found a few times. DNA for the CDR3: TGTGCCAGCAGCCATGGGGCGGGTAATGGCTACACCTTC. Its translation: CASSHGAGNGYTF. J is TRBJ1-2 and V is TRBV4-2; D might be TRBD1 (5 bases). Germline V lookup: CDR1 LGHNA, CDR2 YNFKEQ. This CDR3 region has 13 residues. Trimming shortened V by 3 bases and J by 6 bases, and 11 bases separated the two germline ends.

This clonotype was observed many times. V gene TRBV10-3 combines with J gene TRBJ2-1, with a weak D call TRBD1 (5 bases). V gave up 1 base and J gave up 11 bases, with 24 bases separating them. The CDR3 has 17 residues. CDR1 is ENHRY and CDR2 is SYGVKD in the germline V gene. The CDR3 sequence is CAISEWQSLDTARKQFF. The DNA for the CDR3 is TGTGCCATCAGTGAGTGGCAAAGTTTGGACACCGCTCGGAAGCAGTTCTTC.

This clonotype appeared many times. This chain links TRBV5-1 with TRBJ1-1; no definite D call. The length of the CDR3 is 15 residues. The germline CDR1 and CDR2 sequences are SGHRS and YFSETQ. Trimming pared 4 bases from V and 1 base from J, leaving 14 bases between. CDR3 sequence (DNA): TGCGCCAGCAGCCGCGCGCGGGCGCGGAACACTGAAGCTTTCTTT. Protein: CASSRARARNTEAFF. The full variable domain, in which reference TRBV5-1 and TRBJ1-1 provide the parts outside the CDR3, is KAGVTQTPRYLIKTRGQQVTLSCSPISGHRSVSWYQQTPGQGLQFLFEYFSETQRNKGNFPGRFSGRQFSNSRSEMNVSTLELGDSALYLCASSRARARNTEAFFGQGTRLTVV.

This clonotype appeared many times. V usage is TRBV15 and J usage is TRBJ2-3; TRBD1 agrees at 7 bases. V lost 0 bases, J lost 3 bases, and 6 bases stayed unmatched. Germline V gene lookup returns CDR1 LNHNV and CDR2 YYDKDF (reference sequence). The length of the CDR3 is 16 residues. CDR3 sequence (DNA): TGTGCCACCAGCAGAGATGAGGGGGCGCTTACAGATACGCAGTATTTT. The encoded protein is CATSRDEGALTDTQYF.

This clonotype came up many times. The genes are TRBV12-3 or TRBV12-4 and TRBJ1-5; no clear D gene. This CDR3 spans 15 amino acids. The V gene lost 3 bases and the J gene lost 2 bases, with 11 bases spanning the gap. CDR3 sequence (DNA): TGTGCCAGCAGTTTGGGAGGGCCAGGCAATCAGCCCCAGCATTTT. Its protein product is CASSLGGPGNQPQHF.

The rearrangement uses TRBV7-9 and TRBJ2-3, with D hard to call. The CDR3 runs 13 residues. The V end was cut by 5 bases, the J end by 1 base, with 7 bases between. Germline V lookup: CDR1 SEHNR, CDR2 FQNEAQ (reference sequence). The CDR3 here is CASSGPGTDTQYF. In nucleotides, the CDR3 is TGTGCCAGCAGCGGCCCTGGCACAGATACGCAGTATTTT.

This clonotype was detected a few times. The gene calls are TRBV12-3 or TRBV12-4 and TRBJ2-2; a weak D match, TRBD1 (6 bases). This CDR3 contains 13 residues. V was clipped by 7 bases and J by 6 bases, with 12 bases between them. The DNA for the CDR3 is TGTGCCAGCACCGATACAGGGTCCGGGGAGCTGTTTTTT. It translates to CASTDTGSGELFF.

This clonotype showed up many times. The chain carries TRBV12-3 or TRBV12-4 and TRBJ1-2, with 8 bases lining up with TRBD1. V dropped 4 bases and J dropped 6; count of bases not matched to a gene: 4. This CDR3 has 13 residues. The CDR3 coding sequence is TGTGCCAGCAGTTCCGGACAGGGCGATGGCTACACCTTC. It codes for CASSSGQGDGYTF.

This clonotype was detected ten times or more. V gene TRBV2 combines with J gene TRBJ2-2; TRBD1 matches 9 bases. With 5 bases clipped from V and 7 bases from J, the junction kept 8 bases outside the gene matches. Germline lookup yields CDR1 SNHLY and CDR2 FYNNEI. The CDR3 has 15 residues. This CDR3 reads CASSRDRASGGELFF. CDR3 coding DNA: TGTGCCAGCAGTCGGGACAGGGCCTCCGGCGGGGAGCTGTTTTTT.

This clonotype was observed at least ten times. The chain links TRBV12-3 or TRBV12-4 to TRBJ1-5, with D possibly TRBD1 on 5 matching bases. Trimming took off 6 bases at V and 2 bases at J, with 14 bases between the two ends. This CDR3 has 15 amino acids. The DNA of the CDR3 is TGTGCCAGCAGCCAAGGGACTAGTGGCAATCAGCCCCAGCATTTT. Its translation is CASSQGTSGNQPQHF.

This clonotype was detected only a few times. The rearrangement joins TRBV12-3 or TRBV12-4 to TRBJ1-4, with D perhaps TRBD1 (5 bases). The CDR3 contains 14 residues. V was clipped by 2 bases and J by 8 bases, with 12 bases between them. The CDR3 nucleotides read TGTGCCAGCAGTTTAATGCAGGGCGACGAAAAACTGTTTTTT. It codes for CASSLMQGDEKLFF.

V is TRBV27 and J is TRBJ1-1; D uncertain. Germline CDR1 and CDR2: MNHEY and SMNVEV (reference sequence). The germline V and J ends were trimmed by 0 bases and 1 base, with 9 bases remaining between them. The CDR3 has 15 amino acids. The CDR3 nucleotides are TGTGCCAGCAGTTTATCGATCTGGGGGAACACTGAAGCTTTCTTT. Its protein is CASSLSIWGNTEAFF.